A selection of T cell receptor beta chains follows, all from one sample in a study of control samples from healthy donors and cancer patients. Clones were read by immunoSEQ multiplex PCR, and TCRdb kept only the in-frame ones, dropping some. The table has more than 15,000 clones, approximately 90% seen once. The sequenced sample was PBMCs. These receptors all come from an older woman with head and neck cancer. Each CDR3 is given with its conserved first and last residue. The D gene is left open where the match is weak. Clone size, where shown, is once, few, many, or a class for clones that have expanded.

TGTGCCAGCAGCAACCGGGACGTGACCTCCTACGAGCAGTACTTC,CASSNRDVTSYEQYF,TRBV5-6,NA,NA,TRBJ2-7
TGTGCCAGCAGCCAAGATCCCAGGAGAGAAGAGACCCAGTACTTC,CASSQDPRREETQYF,TRBV3-1/TRBV3-2,NA,NA,TRBJ2-5
TGTGCCAGCAGCCAAGCTAGCAATCAGCCCCAGCATTTT,CASSQASNQPQHF,TRBV3-1/TRBV3-2,NA,NA,TRBJ1-5
TGTGCCAGCAGTCCAGGGGGCTGGGCTGAAGCTTTCTTT,CASSPGGWAEAFF,TRBV25-1,NA,TRBD1,TRBJ1-1
TGTGCCAGCAGCTTTAAGGGGAACCCTAATGAAAAACTGTTTTTT,CASSFKGNPNEKLFF,TRBV5-4,few,NA,TRBJ1-4
TGTGCCAGCAGCAGGGGACTAGCGGGAGGGGGTGAGCAGTTCTTC,CASSRGLAGGGEQFF,TRBV11-2,NA,TRBD2,TRBJ2-1
TGCGCCAGCAGCCTGGGGCCGACTAATGAAAAACTGTTTTTT,CASSLGPTNEKLFF,TRBV4-1,NA,NA,TRBJ1-4
TGCGCCCCCCCGTGGCGGGAGGGGCAAAAAAACATTCAGTACTTC,CAPPWREGQKNIQYF,TRBV23-1,NA,TRBD2,TRBJ2-4
TGTGCCAGCAGCCCTGGGACTAGCGGGAGAACAGATACGCAGTATTTT,CASSPGTSGRTDTQYF,TRBV5-6,NA,TRBD2,TRBJ2-3
TGTGCCAGCAGTCCGGACAGTAGCACAGATACGCAGTATTTT,CASSPDSSTDTQYF,TRBV28,NA,NA,TRBJ2-3
TGTGCCAGCAGCTTAGTCAATGAGCAGTTCTTC,CASSLVNEQFF,TRBV7-9,NA,NA,TRBJ2-1
TGTGCCAGCAGCCTCAACGGGGGACACAATGAGCAGTTCTTC,CASSLNGGHNEQFF,TRBV6-5,NA,NA,TRBJ2-1